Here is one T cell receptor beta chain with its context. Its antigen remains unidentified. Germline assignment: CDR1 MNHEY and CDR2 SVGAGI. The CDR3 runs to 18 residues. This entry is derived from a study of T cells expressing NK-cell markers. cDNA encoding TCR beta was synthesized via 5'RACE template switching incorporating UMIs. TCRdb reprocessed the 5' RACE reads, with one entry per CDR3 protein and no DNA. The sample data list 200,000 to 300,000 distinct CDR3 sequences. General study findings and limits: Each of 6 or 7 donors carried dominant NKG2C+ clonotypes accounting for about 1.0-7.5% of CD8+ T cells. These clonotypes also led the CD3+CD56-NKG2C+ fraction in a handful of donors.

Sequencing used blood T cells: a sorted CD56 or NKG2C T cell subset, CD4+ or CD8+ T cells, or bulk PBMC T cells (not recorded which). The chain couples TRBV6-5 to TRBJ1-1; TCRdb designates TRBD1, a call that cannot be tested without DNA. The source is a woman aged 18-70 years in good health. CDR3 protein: CASSYRILRDRPNTEAFF.